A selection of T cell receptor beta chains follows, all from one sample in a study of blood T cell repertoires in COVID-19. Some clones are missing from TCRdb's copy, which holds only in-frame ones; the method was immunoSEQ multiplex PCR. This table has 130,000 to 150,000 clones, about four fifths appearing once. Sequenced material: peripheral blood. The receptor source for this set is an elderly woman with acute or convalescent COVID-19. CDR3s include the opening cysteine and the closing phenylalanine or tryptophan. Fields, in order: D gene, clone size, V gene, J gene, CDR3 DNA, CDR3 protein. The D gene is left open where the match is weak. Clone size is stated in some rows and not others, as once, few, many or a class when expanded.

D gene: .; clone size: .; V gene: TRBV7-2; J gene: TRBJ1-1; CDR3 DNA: TGTGCCAGCAGCCCCCCTGCCGGGGGAGTCCACACTGAAGCTTTCTTT; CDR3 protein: CASSPPAGGVHTEAFF
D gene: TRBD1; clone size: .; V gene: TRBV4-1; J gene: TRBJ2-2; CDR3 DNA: TGCGCCAGCAGCCACCCAGGGGGCGCTAACACCGGGGAGCTGTTTTTT; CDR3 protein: CASSHPGGANTGELFF
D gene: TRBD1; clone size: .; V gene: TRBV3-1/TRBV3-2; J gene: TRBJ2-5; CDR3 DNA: TGTGCCAGCAGCCATAATAGGGACAGGGGGAAGCTCGAGACCCAGTACTTC; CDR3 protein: CASSHNRDRGKLETQYF
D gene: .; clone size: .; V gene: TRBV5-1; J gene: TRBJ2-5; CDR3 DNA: TGCGCCAGCAGCCAATCCCAAGAGACCCAGTACTTC; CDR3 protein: CASSQSQETQYF
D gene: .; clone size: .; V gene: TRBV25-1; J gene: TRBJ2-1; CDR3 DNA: TGTGCCAGCAGTGAGGGCACCTACAATGAGCAGTTCTTC; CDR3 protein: CASSEGTYNEQFF
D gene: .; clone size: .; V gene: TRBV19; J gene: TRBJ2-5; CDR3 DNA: TGTGCCAGTAGTACCCCGGAGACCCAGTACTTC; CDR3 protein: CASSTPETQYF
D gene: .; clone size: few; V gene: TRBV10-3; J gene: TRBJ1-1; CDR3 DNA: TGTGCCATAAGACCAGGCGCAGGGGCTTCGAACACTGAAGCTTTCTTT; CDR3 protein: CAIRPGAGASNTEAFF
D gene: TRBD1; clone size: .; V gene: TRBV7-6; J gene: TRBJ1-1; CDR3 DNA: TGTGCCAGCAGCTCTAATAACAGGGGATTTACCGAAGCTTTCTTT; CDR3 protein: CASSSNNRGFTEAFF
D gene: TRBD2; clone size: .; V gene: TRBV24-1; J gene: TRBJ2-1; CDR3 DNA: TGTGCCACCAGTGACGCGCCGGGACTAGCGGGGGGGCCGGGCTCCTACAATGAGCAGTTCTTC; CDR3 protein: CATSDAPGLAGGPGSYNEQFF
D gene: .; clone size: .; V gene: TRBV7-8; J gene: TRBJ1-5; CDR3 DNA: TGTGCCAGCAGCTTAGAAACTTTGCCCCAGCCCCAGCATTTT; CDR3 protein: CASSLETLPQPQHF
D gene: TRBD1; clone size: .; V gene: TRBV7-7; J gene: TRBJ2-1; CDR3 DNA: TGTGCCAGCAGCTTACAAGGGGGCGCTGGGAATGAGCAGTTCTTC; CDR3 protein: CASSLQGGAGNEQFF
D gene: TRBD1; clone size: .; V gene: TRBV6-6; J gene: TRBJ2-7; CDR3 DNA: TGTGCCAGCAGGCGGGGACAGGATTCCTACGAGCAGTACTTC; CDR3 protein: CASRRGQDSYEQYF
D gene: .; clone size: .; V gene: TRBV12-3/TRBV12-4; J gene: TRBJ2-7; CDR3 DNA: TGTGCCAGCAGTTTACAGATCTCCTACGAGCAGTACTTC; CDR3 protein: CASSLQISYEQYF
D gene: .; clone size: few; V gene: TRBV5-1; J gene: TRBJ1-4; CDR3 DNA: TGCGCCAGCAGCCCCCAGCGGGTAGGGCATGAAAAACTGTTTTTT; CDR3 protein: CASSPQRVGHEKLFF
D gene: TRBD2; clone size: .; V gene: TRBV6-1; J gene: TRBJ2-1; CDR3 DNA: TGTGCCAGCAGTGAATTCGGGTCCTCTAGCGGGGGGGCTTACGGTGAGCAGTTCTTC; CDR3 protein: CASSEFGSSSGGAYGEQFF
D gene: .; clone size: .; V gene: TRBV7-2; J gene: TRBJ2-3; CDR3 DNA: TGTGCCAGCAGCCAGGGGCTCACAGATACGCAGTATTTT; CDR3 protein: CASSQGLTDTQYF
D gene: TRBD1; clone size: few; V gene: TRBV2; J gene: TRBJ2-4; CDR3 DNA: TGTGCCAGCAGTGGACAGGGGAGAGGCAGTAGTAGAAACATTCAGTACTTC; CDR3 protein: CASSGQGRGSSRNIQYF
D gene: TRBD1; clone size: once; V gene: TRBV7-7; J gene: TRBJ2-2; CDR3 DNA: TGTGCCAGCAGCCGAACAACAGGGGGCCGAACCGGGGAGCTGTTTTTT; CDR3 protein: CASSRTTGGRTGELFF
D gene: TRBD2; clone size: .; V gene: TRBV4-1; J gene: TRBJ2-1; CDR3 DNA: TGCGCCAGCAGCCACAGGACTAGCGGGGGTGATGAGCAGTTCTTC; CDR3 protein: CASSHRTSGGDEQFF
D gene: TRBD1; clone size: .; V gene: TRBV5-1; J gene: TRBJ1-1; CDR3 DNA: TGCGCCAGCAGCTTGGCTAGACAGGGTATCACTGAAGCTTTCTTT; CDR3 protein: CASSLARQGITEAFF
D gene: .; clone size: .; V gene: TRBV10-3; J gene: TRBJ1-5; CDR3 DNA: TGTGCCATCAGGGACAGCCTCGATAAGCCCCAGCATTTT; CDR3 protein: CAIRDSLDKPQHF
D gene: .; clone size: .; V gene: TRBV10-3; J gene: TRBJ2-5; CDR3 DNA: TGTGCCATCAGTGAGCTAGCAGGGGTTGGGACCCAGTACTTC; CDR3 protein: CAISELAGVGTQYF
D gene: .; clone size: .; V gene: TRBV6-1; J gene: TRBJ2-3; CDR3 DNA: TGTGCCAGCAGTGAACGGCGGAGACCCTCCACAGATACGCAGTATTTT; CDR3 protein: CASSERRRPSTDTQYF
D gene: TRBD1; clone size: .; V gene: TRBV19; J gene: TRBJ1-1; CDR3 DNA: TGTGCCAGTACCGGACAGGGTTGGGTTGGAGCTTTCTTT; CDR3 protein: CASTGQGWVGAFF
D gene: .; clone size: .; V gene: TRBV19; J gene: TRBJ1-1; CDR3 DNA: TGTGCCAGTAGTATATTGGGGGGAGCGCAGCCTGAAGCTTTCTTT; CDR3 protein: CASSILGGAQPEAFF
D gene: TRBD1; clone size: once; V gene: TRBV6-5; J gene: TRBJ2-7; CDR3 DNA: TGTGCCAGCAGCCTCGGACAGGGGCCTTCGTACGAGCAGTACTTC; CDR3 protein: CASSLGQGPSYEQYF
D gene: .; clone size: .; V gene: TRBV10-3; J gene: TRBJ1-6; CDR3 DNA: TGTGCCATCAGATCAGGGAATTCACCCCTCCACTTT; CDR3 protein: CAIRSGNSPLHF
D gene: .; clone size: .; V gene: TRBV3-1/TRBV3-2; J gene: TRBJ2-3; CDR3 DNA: TGTGCCAGCAAGGGTAGCGGCACAGATACGCAGTATTTT; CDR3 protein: CASKGSGTDTQYF
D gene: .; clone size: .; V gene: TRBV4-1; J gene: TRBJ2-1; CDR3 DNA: TGCGCCAGCAGCCAACCCCCGGGGGGCCTCTACAATGAGCAGTTCTTC; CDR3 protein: CASSQPPGGLYNEQFF
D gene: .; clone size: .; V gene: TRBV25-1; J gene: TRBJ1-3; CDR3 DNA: TGTGCCAGCAGTCCAGGGTTGTTAATGGGAAACACCATATATTTT; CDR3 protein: CASSPGLLMGNTIYF
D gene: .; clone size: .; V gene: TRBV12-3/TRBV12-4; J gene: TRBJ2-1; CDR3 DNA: TGTGCCAGCACCCTCAGGGGGGTTGAGCAGTTCTTC; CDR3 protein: CASTLRGVEQFF
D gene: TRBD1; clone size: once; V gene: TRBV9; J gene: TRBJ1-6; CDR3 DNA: TGTGCCAGCGGCCAGGGGGCGTCGGAGAATTCACCCCTCCACTTT; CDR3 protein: CASGQGASENSPLHF
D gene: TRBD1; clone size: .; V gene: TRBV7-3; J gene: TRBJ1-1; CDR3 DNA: TGTGCCAGCAGCTCGACAGGGGCCAACACTGAAGCTTTCTTT; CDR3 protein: CASSSTGANTEAFF
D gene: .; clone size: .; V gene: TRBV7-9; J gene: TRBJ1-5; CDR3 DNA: TGTGCCAGCAGCCCTCCGTATAGCAATCAGCCCCAGCATTTT; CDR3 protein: CASSPPYSNQPQHF
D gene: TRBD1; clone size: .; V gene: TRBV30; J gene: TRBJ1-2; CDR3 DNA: TGTGCCTGTCCGCCCGGGACAGGCAATCTCCATAACTATGGCTACACCTTC; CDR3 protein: CACPPGTGNLHNYGYTF
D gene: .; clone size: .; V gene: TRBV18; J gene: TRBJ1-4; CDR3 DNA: TGTGCCAGCTCACCACTAGGGACAAAGGGTGAAAAACTGTTTTTT; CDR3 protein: CASSPLGTKGEKLFF
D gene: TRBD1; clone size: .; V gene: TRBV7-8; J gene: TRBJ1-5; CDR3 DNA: TGTGCCAGCAGCACTCGACAGGGGGCGCTTTATCAGCCCCAGCATTTT; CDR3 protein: CASSTRQGALYQPQHF
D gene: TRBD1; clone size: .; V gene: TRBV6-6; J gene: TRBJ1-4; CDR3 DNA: TGTGCCAGCAGTTACTTTGACAGGGGCGATGAAAAACTGTTTTTT; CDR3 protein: CASSYFDRGDEKLFF
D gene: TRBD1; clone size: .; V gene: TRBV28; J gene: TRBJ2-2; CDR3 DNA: TGTGCCAGCAGTCCCAACCCCGGGACAGGGACAAACACCGGGGAGCTGTTTTTT; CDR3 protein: CASSPNPGTGTNTGELFF
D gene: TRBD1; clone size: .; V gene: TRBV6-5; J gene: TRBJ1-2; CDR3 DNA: TGTGCCAGCAGTTACAAGGGACAGGGCTATGGCTACACCTTC; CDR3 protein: CASSYKGQGYGYTF
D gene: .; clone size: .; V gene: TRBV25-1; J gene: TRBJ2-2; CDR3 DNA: TGTGCCAGCAGTGTACCGGGACAAAACACCGGGGAGCTGTTTTTT; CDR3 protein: CASSVPGQNTGELFF
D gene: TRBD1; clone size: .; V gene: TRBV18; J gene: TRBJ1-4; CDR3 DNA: TGTGCCAGCTCACCCGCCCGGACAGGGGGAGCGGGCGAAAAACTGTTTTTT; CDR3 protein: CASSPARTGGAGEKLFF